Included here is one T cell receptor (beta chain) sequence, with context. These data belong to a study of blood T cell repertoires in COVID-19. Original processing methods: Amplification with reference gene primers provided the estimates of nucleated cell counts. The repertoire was sequenced with immunoSEQ multiplex PCR; TCRdb's copy has only in-frame clones and lacks some. The DNA was the basis for D and trimming; V, J and clone size are from that table. The table has approximately 240,000 clones, almost 85% seen once. CDR1 and CDR2 from the germline V gene are MRHNA and SNTAGT. The CDR3 has 14 amino acids. V lost 0 bases to trimming and J lost 7 bases, with 12 bases between them.

This TCR derives from a man aged 50 to 60 with acute or convalescent COVID-19. The sequenced sample was peripheral blood. The gene calls are TRBV6-4 and TRBJ1-2; D may be TRBD1 (5 bases). The CDR3 loop reads CASSDSSRAAGYTF. The CDR3, as DNA: TGTGCCAGCAGTGACTCGAGCAGGGCGGCTGGCTACACCTTC.